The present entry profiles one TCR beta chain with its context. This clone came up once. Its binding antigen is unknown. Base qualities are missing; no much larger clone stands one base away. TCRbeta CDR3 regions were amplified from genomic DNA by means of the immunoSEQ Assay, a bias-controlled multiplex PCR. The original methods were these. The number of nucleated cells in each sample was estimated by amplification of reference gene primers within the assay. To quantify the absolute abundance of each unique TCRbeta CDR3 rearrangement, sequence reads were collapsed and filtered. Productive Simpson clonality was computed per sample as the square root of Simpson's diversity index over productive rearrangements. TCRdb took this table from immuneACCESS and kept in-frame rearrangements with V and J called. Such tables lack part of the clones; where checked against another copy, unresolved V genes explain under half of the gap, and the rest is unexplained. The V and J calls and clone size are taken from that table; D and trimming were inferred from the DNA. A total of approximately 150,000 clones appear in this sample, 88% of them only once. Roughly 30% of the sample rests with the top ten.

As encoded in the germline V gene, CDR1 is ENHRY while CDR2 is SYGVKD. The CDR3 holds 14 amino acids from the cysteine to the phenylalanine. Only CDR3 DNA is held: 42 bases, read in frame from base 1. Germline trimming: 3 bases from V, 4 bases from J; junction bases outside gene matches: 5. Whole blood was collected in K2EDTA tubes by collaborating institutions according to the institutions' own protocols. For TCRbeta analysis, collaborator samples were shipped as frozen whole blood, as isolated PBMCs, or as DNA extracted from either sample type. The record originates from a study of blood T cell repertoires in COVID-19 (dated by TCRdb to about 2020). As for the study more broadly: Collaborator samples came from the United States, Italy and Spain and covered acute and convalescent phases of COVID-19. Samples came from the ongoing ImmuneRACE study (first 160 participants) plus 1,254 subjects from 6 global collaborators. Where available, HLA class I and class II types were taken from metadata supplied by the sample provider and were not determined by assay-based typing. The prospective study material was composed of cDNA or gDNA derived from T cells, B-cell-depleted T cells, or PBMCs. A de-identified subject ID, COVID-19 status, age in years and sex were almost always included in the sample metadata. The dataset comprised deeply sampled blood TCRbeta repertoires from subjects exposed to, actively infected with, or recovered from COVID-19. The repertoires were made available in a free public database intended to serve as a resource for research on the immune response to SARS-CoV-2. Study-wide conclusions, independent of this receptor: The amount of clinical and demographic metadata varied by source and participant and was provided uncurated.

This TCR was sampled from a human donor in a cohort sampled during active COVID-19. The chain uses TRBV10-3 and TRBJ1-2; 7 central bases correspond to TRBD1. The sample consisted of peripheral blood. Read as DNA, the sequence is TGTGCCATCAGTGACCGGGACAGATTCTATGGCTACACCTTC. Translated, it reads CAISDRDRFYGYTF.